The rows below give T cell receptor beta chains drawn from one sample of a study of OX40 agonist ivuxolimab in advanced cancers. Profiled with immunoSEQ multiplex PCR; TCRdb holds only in-frame clones, not every one. The sample comprises around 84,000 clones, 94% of which are singletons, and approximately 10% rests with the top ten. Specimen: CD4+ or CD8+ T cells sorted from blood, collected in a trial of the OX40 agonist ivuxolimab. The receptors were sampled from an adult with an advanced solid tumor such as melanoma, head and neck, liver or kidney cancer. CDR3s include the opening cysteine and the closing phenylalanine or tryptophan. Each record gives: J gene, D gene, V gene, CDR3 DNA, CDR3 protein. D genes are given only for firm matches.

>TRBJ2-1|.|TRBV20-1
TGCAGTGCTGGAGGAATGGATGAGCAGTTCTTC
CSAGGMDEQFF
>TRBJ1-1|.|TRBV19
TGTGCCAGTAGTACGAAAATCCTAATGACAGAAGCGAACACTGAAGCTTTCTTT
CASSTKILMTEANTEAFF
>TRBJ1-1|TRBD1|TRBV9
TGTGCCAGCAGCTCCTGGACAGGGGTGCACACTGAAGCTTTCTTT
CASSSWTGVHTEAFF
>TRBJ1-3|TRBD1|TRBV19
TGTGCCAGTAGTAGGGGACAGATGAGCTCTGGAAACACCATATATTTT
CASSRGQMSSGNTIYF
>TRBJ2-1|.|TRBV27
TGTGCCAGCAGTTTGAGACTGTACAATGAGCAGTTCTTC
CASSLRLYNEQFF
>TRBJ2-3|TRBD2|TRBV7-3
TGTGCCAGCAGCTCGCTAGCGGGAGGGGGCACAGATACGCAGTATTTT
CASSSLAGGGTDTQYF
>TRBJ1-1|.|TRBV15
TGTGCCACCAGCAGACCCAACTTGGACACTGAAGCTTTCTTT
CATSRPNLDTEAFF
>TRBJ2-2|TRBD1|TRBV28
TGTGCCAGCAGGGGGGACAGTTACACCGGGGAGCTGTTTTTT
CASRGDSYTGELFF
>TRBJ2-2|.|TRBV2
TGTGCCAGCAGTGATAGACTTCTTTTCACCGGGGAGCTGTTTTTT
CASSDRLLFTGELFF
>TRBJ2-7|.|TRBV6-5
TGTGCCAGCAGTTTTACCCTTAGCTCCTACGAGCAGTACTTC
CASSFTLSSYEQYF
>TRBJ2-1|.|TRBV10-3
TGTGCCATCAGTGATCCGGTCAGTTTCAATGAGCAGTTCTTC
CAISDPVSFNEQFF